The 17 T cell receptor beta chains presented below share a single source sample, sequenced in a study of vaccination and CD4 T cells after COVID-19. The study sequenced cultured CD4+ T cell DNA using the Oncomine TCR Beta short-read assay. TCRdb recomputed calls from the PCR reads with MiXCR, one row per CDR3 protein. In the table there are some 12,000 distinct CDR3 sequences, around 50% of which are singletons. Treatment noted: approximately nine-day PBMC culture with coronavirus spike peptide pools or control peptides (ViraFEST assay). No antigen has been assigned to these receptors. Specimen: CD4+ T cells from blood, cultured in vitro. The receptors come from a human donor who had recovered from COVID-19.

V and J are TRBV19 and TRBJ1-5, with D perhaps TRBD1 (6 bases). The V and J ends lost 3 bases and 0 bases respectively, with 15 bases between them. Germline-derived CDR1 and CDR2 are LNHDA and SQIVND (reference sequence). The CDR3 has 17 residues. DNA of the CDR3: TGTGCCAGTAGTATTTTGAGGGACACCTATAGCAATCAGCCCCAGCATTTT. This gives the protein CASSILRDTYSNQPQHF. Full variable domain (remainder filled in from reference TRBV19 and TRBJ1-5): DGGITQSPKYLFRKEGQNVTLSCEQNLNHDAMYWYRQDPGQGLRLIYYSQIVNDFQKGDIAEGYSVSREKKESFPLTVTSAQKNPTAFYLCASSILRDTYSNQPQHFGDGTRLSIL.

The chain couples TRBV10-3 to TRBJ2-1; D perhaps matches TRBD2 (6 bases). Trimming stripped 2 bases from V and 1 base from J, with 6 bases between. Germline CDR1 is ENHRY and CDR2 is SYGVKD. This CDR3 contains 14 residues. Here the CDR3 reads CAISERESYNEQFF. CDR3 DNA: TGTGCCATCAGTGAGCGGGAGTCCTACAATGAGCAGTTCTTC.

The V and J genes are TRBV6-5 and TRBJ2-7, with D perhaps assigned TRBD1 or TRBD2 (6 bases each). The CDR3 runs 15 residues. Trimming cost V 0 bases and J 2 bases, with 11 bases left between them. Germline values: CDR1 MNHEY, CDR2 SVGAGI. The CDR3 region is CASSYSGGKAYEQYF. For the CDR3, the DNA is TGTGCCAGCAGTTACTCAGGGGGGAAAGCCTACGAGCAGTACTTC.

The rearrangement uses TRBV10-3 and TRBJ2-5; D possibly matches TRBD1 or TRBD2 (5 bases each). CDR3 length: 14 amino acids. Per germline, CDR1 ENHRY and CDR2 SYGVKD. Trimming took 6 bases from V and 1 from J, leaving 12 bases between them. The CDR3 sequence: CAIRRDGFQETQYF. Here the CDR3 DNA reads TGTGCCATCAGACGGGACGGCTTCCAAGAGACCCAGTACTTC.

The rearrangement links TRBV19 to TRBJ2-5; D gene ambiguous. Per germline, CDR1 LNHDA and CDR2 SQIVND (reference sequence). Trimming removed 5 bases from V and 1 base from J, with 5 bases in between. There are 12 residues in the CDR3. The CDR3 region is CASSSSQETQYF. The CDR3 nucleotides are TGTGCCAGTAGTTCCAGCCAAGAGACCCAGTACTTC.

This clonotype occurred a few times. The chain has TRBV25-1 and TRBJ1-6; D remains unclear. CDR1 MGHDK and CDR2 SYGVNS come from the germline V gene. CDR3 length: 12 amino acids. V lost 5 bases, J lost 12 bases, and 11 bases lay in between. CDR3 amino acids: CASSKPAQPLHF. CDR3 nucleotide sequence: TGTGCCAGCAGTAAGCCCGCGCAACCCCTCCACTTT. Looking up the rest from reference TRBV25-1 and TRBJ1-6 gives the full variable domain: EADIYQTPRYLVIGTGKKITLECSQTMGHDKMYWYQQDPGMELHLIHYSYGVNSTEKGDLSSESTVSRIRTEHFPLTLESARPSHTSQYLCASSKPAQPLHFGNGTRLTVT.

This chain uses TRBV11-3 with TRBJ2-2; 9 bases map to TRBD2. The V and J ends lost 5 bases and 0 bases, in that order; junction bases with no gene match: 4. CDR3 size: 16 residues. Germline V gene sequence: CDR1 SGHNT, CDR2 YENEEA. The CDR3 reads CASSAGGGANTGELFF. CDR3 nucleotides: TGTGCCAGCAGCGCGGGAGGGGGAGCGAACACCGGGGAGCTGTTTTTT.

Here the CDR3 reads CASSPLTTGTEAFF. As DNA, the CDR3 is TGTGCCAGCAGCCCGTTGACTACGGGCACTGAAGCTTTCTTT. The genes are TRBV11-2 and TRBJ1-1; no clear D. V gave up 5 bases and J gave up 4 bases, with 14 bases separating them. The germline gives CDR1 SGHAT, CDR2 FQNNGV. The CDR3 sequence is 14 residues long.

This chain uses TRBV7-8 with TRBJ2-1; D is possibly TRBD1 (5 bases). The CDR3 extends over 13 amino acids. V lost 5 bases and J lost 9, with 14 bases in between. The germline CDR1 and CDR2 sequences are SGHVS and FQNEAQ. The CDR3 is CASSPNLGREQFF. In nucleotides, the CDR3 is TGTGCCAGCAGCCCGAATTTGGGGCGTGAGCAGTTCTTC.

The chain couples TRBV7-2 to TRBJ2-7; D uncertain. The CDR3 totals 15 residues. Germline CDR1 is SGHTA and CDR2 is FQGNSA. V was clipped by 2 bases and J by 2 bases, with 13 bases between them. CDR3 sequence: CASSLSSVLTYEQYF. DNA for the CDR3: TGTGCCAGCAGCTTATCCTCTGTACTCACCTACGAGCAGTACTTC.

The V and J genes are TRBV2 and TRBJ2-3, with D perhaps TRBD2 (7 bases). Germline CDR1 reads SNHLY; CDR2 reads FYNNEI. The length of the CDR3 is 15 residues. Trimming shortened V by 6 bases and J by 0 bases, and 13 bases separated the two germline ends. The CDR3 bases are TGTGCCAGCAGGGACTCGGGGGGCAGCACAGATACGCAGTATTTT. As protein: CASRDSGGSTDTQYF.

J is TRBJ2-3 and V is TRBV19; TRBD1 agrees at 8 bases. The CDR3 runs 15 residues. CDR1 and CDR2 from the germline V gene are LNHDA and SQIVND (reference sequence). Losses at the gene ends were 1 base for V and 7 bases for J; bases not matched to a gene: 7. The CDR3 bases are TGTGCCAGTAGTATAGGGCAGGGGGCTGTCTATACGCAGTATTTT. Protein: CASSIGQGAVYTQYF.

Within the sample, this clonotype is medium-sized. The chain has TRBV7-2 and TRBJ2-3, with 10 bases aligning to TRBD2. CDR1 and CDR2 from the germline V gene are SGHTA and FQGNSA. The CDR3 runs to 15 residues. J lost 3 bases, V lost 6 bases, and 6 bases had no gene match. The CDR3 protein is CASSWASGSTDTQYF. The CDR3 region has the DNA TGTGCCAGCAGTTGGGCTAGCGGGAGTACAGATACGCAGTATTTT.

The rearrangement uses TRBV27 and TRBJ1-6, with TRBD1 as a possible D gene (6 bases). Deletions cut 3 bases from V and 10 bases from J, with 10 bases between. The CDR3 is made up of 13 amino acids. Germline CDR1 MNHEY, CDR2 SMNVEV (reference sequence). The CDR3 sequence: CASSFDRSSPLHF. For the CDR3, the DNA is TGTGCCAGCAGTTTCGACAGGAGCTCACCCCTCCACTTT.

CDR3 sequence reads: CASSDPYNGQETQYF. The CDR3 nucleotides are TGTGCCAGCAGTGATCCATACAACGGCCAAGAGACCCAGTACTTC. V and J are TRBV25-1 and TRBJ2-5, with unresolved D. From germline, CDR1 is MGHDK and CDR2 SYGVNS. The CDR3 extends over 15 amino acids. Trimming took 3 bases from V and 1 from J, leaving 12 bases between them.

This clonotype was counted between two and nine times. The V gene is TRBV12-3 or TRBV12-4, the J gene TRBJ2-7; D ambiguous. Trimming shortened V by 3 bases and J by 5 bases, and 5 bases separated the two germline ends. This CDR3 has 11 amino acids. For the CDR3, the DNA is TGTGCCAGCAGTTTGAGGAACGAGCAGTACTTC. Protein sequence: CASSLRNEQYF.

The V gene is TRBV20-1, the J gene TRBJ1-3; D is ambiguous. V lost 7 bases to trimming and J lost 2 bases, with 12 bases between them. CDR3 length equals 13 residues. Germline CDR1 reads DFQATT; CDR2 reads SNEGSKA (reference sequence). The CDR3 here is CSVPTAPGNTIYF. The CDR3 DNA follows: TGCAGTGTTCCTACGGCCCCTGGAAACACCATATATTTT.